Listed here are 16 T cell receptor beta chains from one sample, sequenced in a study of regulatory T cells after allogeneic stem cell transplantation. Amplification of the TCR beta CDR3 region followed SMARTer RACE reverse transcription of RNA. TCRdb processed the 5' RACE reads anew with MiXCR; each CDR3 protein has one entry. Its listing shows around 60 distinct CDR3 sequences. The sample in question was sorted CD4+ T cells from blood (whether regulatory or conventional is not recorded), obtained 30 days after allogeneic stem cell transplant. These receptors were obtained from a human patient who had an allogeneic stem cell transplant, so the T cells may come from the graft donor.

By share, this clonotype counts as hyperexpanded. The rearrangement links TRBV5-6 to TRBJ2-7; either TRBD1 or TRBD2 may supply D (5 bases each). The CDR3 sequence is 12 residues long. In germline, CDR1 is SGHDT, CDR2 YYEEEE. V was pared by 0 bases and J by 5 bases, with 6 bases between. The CDR3 loop reads CASSLVGDEQYF. The CDR3 bases are TGTGCCAGCAGCTTGGTGGGGGACGAGCAGTACTTC.

This clonotype has more than one count but fewer than ten. The chain recombines TRBV29-1 with TRBJ2-7; 10 bases map to TRBD1. Losses at the gene ends were 6 bases for V and 3 bases for J; bases not matched to a gene: 2. The CDR3 contains 12 residues. Germline lookup yields CDR1 SQVTM and CDR2 ANQGSEA. The CDR3 bases are TGCAGCGTGTGGACAGGGGGCTACGAGCAGTACTTC. It encodes CSVWTGGYEQYF.

V usage is TRBV20-1 and J usage is TRBJ1-5, with 8 bases matching TRBD1. J lost 3 bases, V lost 5 bases, and 6 bases had no gene match. This CDR3 has 14 amino acids. Germline V gene data show CDR1 as DFQATT and CDR2 as SNEGSKA (reference sequence). Here the CDR3 DNA reads TGCAGTGCTCCACAGGGGGGTGCCAATCAGCCCCAGCATTTT. Translation gives CSAPQGGANQPQHF.

The DNA for the CDR3 is TGCGCCAGCAGCCCGGGGACACCAACTAATGAAAAACTGTTTTTT. Translated, it gives CASSPGTPTNEKLFF. The chain couples TRBV5-1 to TRBJ1-4, with a possible D match to TRBD1 (6 bases). The germline V gene has CDR1 SGHRS and CDR2 YFSETQ. The CDR3 has 15 amino acids. Trimming pared 4 bases from V and 0 bases from J, leaving 10 bases between.

V and J are TRBV20-1 and TRBJ2-3; the D gene is possibly TRBD2 (5 bases). Looked up from germline, CDR1 is DFQATT and CDR2 is SNEGSKA (reference sequence). This CDR3 is built from 14 residues. V lost 0 bases to trimming and J lost 4 bases, with 11 bases between them. CDR3 sequence reads: CSARDPGSPDTQYF. CDR3 in DNA: TGCAGTGCTAGAGATCCGGGGTCCCCAGATACGCAGTATTTT.

This clonotype was counted a single time. The chain carries TRBV12-3 or TRBV12-4 and TRBJ1-1, with D unresolved. Trimming shortened V by 1 base and J by 1 base, and 4 bases separated the two germline ends. The length of the CDR3 is 13 residues. The DNA of the CDR3 is TGTGCCAGCAGTTTAGGAGGGAACACTGAAGCTTTCTTT. Translating it yields CASSLGGNTEAFF.

This chain uses TRBV20-1 with TRBJ2-3, with D perhaps matching TRBD2 (7 bases). The CDR3 covers 12 residues. Trimming removed 5 bases at V and 4 bases at J, with 10 bases between. The germline CDR1 and CDR2 sequences are DFQATT and SNEGSKA (reference sequence). In nucleotides, the CDR3 is TGCAGTGCTGGGGGGGGCTCAGATACGCAGTATTTT. This gives the protein CSAGGGSDTQYF.

This rearrangement joins TRBV5-1 to TRBJ2-7; D unclear. V lost 0 bases, J lost 5 bases, and 9 bases lay in between. CDR1 and CDR2 (germline): SGHRS, YFSETQ. CDR3 length: 13 amino acids. In nucleotides, the CDR3 is TGCGCCAGCAGCTTGGCGGCCGTCCACGAGCAGTACTTC. It translates to CASSLAAVHEQYF.

Relative to its sample, this clonotype is large. V and J are TRBV20-1 and TRBJ1-5, with D maybe TRBD1 (5 bases). This CDR3 is 15 amino acids long. CDR1 is DFQATT, CDR2 SNEGSKA, per germline (reference sequence). Trimming left V 8 bases short and J 4 bases short, with 21 bases between. DNA of the CDR3: TGCAGTTTAGAACCCACAGGACGCGATAATCAGCCCCAGCATTTT. Its protein is CSLEPTGRDNQPQHF.

On this clonotype itself: It differs at one base from a far larger clone, so likely a read error. The gene calls are TRBV5-6 and TRBJ2-1; TRBD2 is a possible D gene (5 bases). The DNA end is a closer match to TRBJ2-7, so the J assignment may be wrong. This CDR3 contains 12 residues. The V gene's germline CDR1 is SGHDT and CDR2 YYEEEE. The CDR3 reads CASSLVRDEQYF. The CDR3 DNA follows: TGTGCCAGCAGCTTGGTGAGGGACGAGCAGTACTTC.

By share, this clonotype counts as medium-sized. The chain is built from TRBV19 and TRBJ2-3; D not certain. The CDR3 runs 13 residues. V lost 5 bases to trimming and J lost 8 bases, with 14 bases between them. CDR1 and CDR2 (germline): LNHDA, SQIVND (reference sequence). The CDR3 DNA sequence: TGTGCCAGTAGTCCCAACTCCGGCGGTACGCAGTATTTT. Its protein is CASSPNSGGTQYF.

With respect to this clonotype: A far larger clone is a single base away, which makes a read error likely. V usage is TRBV30 and J usage is TRBJ2-5, with D possibly matching TRBD2 (6 bases). Judging by the DNA end, TRBJ2-1 fits better; the J call may be wrong. This CDR3 is 16 amino acids long. Germline CDR1 reads GTSNPN; CDR2 reads SVGIG (reference sequence). CDR3 DNA sequence: TGTGCCTGGAGTGGGCCGGAGGGAGCTGCCTACAATGAGCAGTTCTTC. It is translated as CAWSGPEGAAYNEQFF.

This clonotype was counted a single time. The chain has TRBV27 and TRBJ2-7, with 11 bases aligning to TRBD2. J gave up 3 bases and V 7 bases, and 5 bases lay outside the gene matches. The V gene's germline CDR1 is MNHEY and CDR2 SMNVEV (reference sequence). CDR3 length equals 14 residues. In nucleotides, the CDR3 is TGTGCCAGCATGCAGACTAGCGGGAACTACGAGCAGTACTTC. It specifies CASMQTSGNYEQYF.

On this clonotype: A much larger clone sits a single nucleotide away, making a read error possible. The chain employs TRBV19 and TRBJ2-3, with a weak D call TRBD2 (5 bases). Per the germline V gene, CDR1 is LNHDA and CDR2 is SQIVND (reference sequence). The CDR3 runs 13 residues. The V gene lost 5 bases and the J gene lost 8 bases, with 14 bases spanning the gap. The CDR3 protein is CASSPNSSGTQYF. The CDR3 DNA sequence: TGTGCCAGTAGTCCCAACTCCAGCGGTACGCAGTATTTT.

The rearrangement uses TRBV7-6 and TRBJ2-5; 9 nucleotides align to TRBD1. V gave up 5 bases and J gave up 3 bases; unmatched junction bases: 4. The CDR3 has 14 residues. In germline, CDR1 is SGHVS, CDR2 FNYEAQ. In nucleotides, the CDR3 is TGTGCCAGCAGCATCGGGACAGGGAAAGAGACCCAGTACTTC. It codes for CASSIGTGKETQYF.

By share, this clonotype ranks as hyperexpanded. One junction end does not reproduce the germline sequence, and a read error may be involved. The CDR3 DNA follows: TGTGCCAGCAGCTCCGGGCCTAATCCTGTCTTC. The encoded protein is CASSSGPNPVF. J is TRBJ2-5 and V is TRBV7-7; unclear D gene. The germline CDR1 and CDR2 sequences are SSHAT and FNYEAQ (reference sequence). This CDR3 spans 11 amino acids.